Detailed here is one T cell receptor (beta chain). The authors' processing: Estimation of nucleated cell counts was performed using reference gene primer amplification. The repertoire was sequenced with immunoSEQ multiplex PCR; TCRdb's copy has only in-frame clones and lacks some. That table is the source of V, J and clone size, and D and trimming were worked out from the DNA. The table shows 150,000 or so clones, with over 75% occurring only once. The data were taken from a study of blood T cell repertoires in COVID-19. Study-wide context: The samples span acute and convalescent COVID-19 from the United States, Italy and Spain. PBMCs, B-cell-depleted T cells, or T cells provided the cDNA or gDNA that made up the material.

This TCR was recovered from a human donor in a cohort sampled during active COVID-19. Specimen: peripheral blood.

Here the CDR3 DNA reads TGTGCCAGCAGCCAGGGGACAGGGGTGACTGAAGCTTTCTTT. It translates to CASSQGTGVTEAFF. V is TRBV3-1 (or the pseudogene TRBV3-2) and J is TRBJ1-1, with TRBD1 matching over 10 bases. V dropped 3 bases and J dropped 5; count of bases not matched to a gene: 3. CDR3 length equals 14 residues. Germline-derived CDR1 and CDR2 are LGHDT and YNNKEL (reference sequence).